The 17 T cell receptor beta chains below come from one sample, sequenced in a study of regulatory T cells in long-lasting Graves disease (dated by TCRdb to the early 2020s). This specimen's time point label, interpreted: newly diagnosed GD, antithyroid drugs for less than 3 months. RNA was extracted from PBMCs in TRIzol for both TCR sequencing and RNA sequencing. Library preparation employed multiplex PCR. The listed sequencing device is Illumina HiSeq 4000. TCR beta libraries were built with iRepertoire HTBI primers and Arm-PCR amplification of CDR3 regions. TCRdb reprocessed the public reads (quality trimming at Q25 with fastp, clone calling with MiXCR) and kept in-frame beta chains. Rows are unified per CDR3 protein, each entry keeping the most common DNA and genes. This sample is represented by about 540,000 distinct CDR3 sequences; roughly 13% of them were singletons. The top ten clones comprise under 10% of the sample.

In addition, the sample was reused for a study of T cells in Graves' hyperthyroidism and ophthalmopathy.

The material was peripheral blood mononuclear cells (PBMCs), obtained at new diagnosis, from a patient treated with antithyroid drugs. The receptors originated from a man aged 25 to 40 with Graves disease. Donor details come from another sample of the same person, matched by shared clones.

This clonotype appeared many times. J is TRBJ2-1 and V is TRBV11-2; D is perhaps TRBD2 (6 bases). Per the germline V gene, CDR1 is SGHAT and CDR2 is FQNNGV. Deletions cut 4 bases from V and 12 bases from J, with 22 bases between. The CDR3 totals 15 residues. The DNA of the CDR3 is TGTGCCAGCAGCTCCCCTTCGGAGGGGCGAAGTGTGCAGTTCTTC. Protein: CASSSPSEGRSVQFF.

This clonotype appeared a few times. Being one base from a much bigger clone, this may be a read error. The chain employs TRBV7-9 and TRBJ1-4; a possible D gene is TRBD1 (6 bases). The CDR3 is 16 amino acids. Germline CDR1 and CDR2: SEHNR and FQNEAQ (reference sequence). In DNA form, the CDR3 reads TGTGCCAGCAGCTGGGGCAGGGGCGCAACTAATGAAGAACTGTTTTTT. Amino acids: CASSWGRGATNEELFF.

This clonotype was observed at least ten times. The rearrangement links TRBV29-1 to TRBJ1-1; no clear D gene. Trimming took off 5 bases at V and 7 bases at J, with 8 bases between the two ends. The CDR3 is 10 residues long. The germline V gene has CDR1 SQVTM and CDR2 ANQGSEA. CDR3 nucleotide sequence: TGCAGCGTTCTACAGCATGAAGCTTTCTTT. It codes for CSVLQHEAFF.

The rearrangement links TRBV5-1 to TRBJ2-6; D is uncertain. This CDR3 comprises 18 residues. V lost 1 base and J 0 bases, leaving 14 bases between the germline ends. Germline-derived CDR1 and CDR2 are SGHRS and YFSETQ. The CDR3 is CASSLIRQTNSGANVLTF. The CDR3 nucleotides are TGCGCCAGCAGCTTGATCCGCCAGACCAACTCTGGGGCCAACGTCCTGACTTTC.

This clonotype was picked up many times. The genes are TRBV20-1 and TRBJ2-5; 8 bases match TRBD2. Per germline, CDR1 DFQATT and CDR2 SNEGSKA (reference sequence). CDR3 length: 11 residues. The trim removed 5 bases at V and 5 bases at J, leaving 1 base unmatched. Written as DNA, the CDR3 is TGCAGTGCTCGGGGGGGCGAGACCCAGTACTTC. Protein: CSARGGETQYF.

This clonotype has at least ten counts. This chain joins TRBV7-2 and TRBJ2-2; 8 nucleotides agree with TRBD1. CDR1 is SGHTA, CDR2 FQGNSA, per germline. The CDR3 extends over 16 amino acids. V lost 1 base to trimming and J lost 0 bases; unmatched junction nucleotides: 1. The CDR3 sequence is CASSLGGQANTGELFF. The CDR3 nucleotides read TGTGCCAGCAGCTTAGGGGGACAGGCGAACACCGGGGAGCTGTTTTTT.

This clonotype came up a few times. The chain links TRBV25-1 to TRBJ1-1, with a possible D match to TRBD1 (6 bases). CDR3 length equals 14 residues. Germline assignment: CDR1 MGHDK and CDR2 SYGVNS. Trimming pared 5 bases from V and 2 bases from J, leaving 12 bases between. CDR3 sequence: CASSQNRANTEAFF. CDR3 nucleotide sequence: TGTGCCAGCAGTCAAAACAGGGCTAACACTGAAGCTTTCTTT.

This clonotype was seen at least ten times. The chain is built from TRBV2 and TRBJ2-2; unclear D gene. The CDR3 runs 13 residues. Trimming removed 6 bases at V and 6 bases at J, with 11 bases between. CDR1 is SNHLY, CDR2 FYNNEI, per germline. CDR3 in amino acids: CASRANTAGELFF. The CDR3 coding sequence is TGTGCCAGCAGAGCGAACACGGCCGGGGAGCTGTTTTTT.

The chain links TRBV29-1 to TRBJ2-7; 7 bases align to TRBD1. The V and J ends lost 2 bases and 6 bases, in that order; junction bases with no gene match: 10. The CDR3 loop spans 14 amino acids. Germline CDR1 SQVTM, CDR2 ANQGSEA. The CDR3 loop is CSVENVTPGGEQYF. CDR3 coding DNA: TGCAGCGTTGAAAATGTAACACCAGGGGGCGAGCAGTACTTC.

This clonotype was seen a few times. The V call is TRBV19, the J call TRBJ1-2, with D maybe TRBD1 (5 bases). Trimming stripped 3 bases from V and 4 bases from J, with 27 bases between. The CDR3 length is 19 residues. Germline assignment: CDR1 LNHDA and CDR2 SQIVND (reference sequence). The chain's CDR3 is CASSMGVKGRPPRTYGYTF. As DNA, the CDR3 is TGTGCCAGTAGTATGGGGGTGAAGGGCAGGCCCCCGCGGACCTATGGCTACACCTTC.

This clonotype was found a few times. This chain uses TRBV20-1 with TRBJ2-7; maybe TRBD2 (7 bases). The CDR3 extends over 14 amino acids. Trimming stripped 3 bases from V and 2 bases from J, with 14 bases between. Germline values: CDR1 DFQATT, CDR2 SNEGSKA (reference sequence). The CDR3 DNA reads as TGCAGTGCTAGTAAGGGGGGGGAGCCCTACGAGCAGTACTTC. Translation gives CSASKGGEPYEQYF.

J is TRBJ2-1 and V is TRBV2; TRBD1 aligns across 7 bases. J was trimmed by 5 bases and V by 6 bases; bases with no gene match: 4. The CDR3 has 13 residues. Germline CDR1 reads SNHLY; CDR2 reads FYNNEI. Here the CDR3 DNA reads TGTGCCAGCAGCATGGGACAGAACAATGAGCAGTTCTTC. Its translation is CASSMGQNNEQFF.

The DNA of the CDR3 is TGCAGCGTTGAGTTGGGTAGAGGAGCGGCTTACGAGCAGTACTTC. Translated, it gives CSVELGRGAAYEQYF. V is TRBV29-1 and J is TRBJ2-7, with D perhaps TRBD2 (5 bases). Germline V gives CDR1 SQVTM, CDR2 ANQGSEA. V was cut by 3 bases and J by 4 bases, with 19 bases left in between. This CDR3 region has 15 residues.

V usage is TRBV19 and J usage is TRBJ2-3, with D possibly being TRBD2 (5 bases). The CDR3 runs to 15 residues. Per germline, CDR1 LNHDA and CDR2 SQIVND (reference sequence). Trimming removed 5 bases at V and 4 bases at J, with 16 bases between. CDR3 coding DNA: TGTGCCAGTAGTCCCTTACTAGTCGGTGCAGATACGCAGTATTTT. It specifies CASSPLLVGADTQYF.

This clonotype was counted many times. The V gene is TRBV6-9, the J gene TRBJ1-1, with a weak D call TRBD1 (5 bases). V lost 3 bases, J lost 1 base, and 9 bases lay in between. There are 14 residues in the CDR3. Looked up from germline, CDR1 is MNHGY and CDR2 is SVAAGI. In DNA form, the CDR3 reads TGTGCCAGCAGTTACAGACAGCCGAACACTGAAGCTTTCTTT. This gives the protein CASSYRQPNTEAFF.

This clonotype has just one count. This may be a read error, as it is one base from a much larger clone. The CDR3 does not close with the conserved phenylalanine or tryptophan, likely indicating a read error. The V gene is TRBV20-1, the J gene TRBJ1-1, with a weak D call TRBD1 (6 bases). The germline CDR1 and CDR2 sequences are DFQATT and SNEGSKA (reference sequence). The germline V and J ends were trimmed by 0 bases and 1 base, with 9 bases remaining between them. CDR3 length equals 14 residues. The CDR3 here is CSARDGGQNTEAFL. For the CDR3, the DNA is TGCAGTGCTAGAGATGGGGGACAGAACACTGAAGCTTTCCTT.

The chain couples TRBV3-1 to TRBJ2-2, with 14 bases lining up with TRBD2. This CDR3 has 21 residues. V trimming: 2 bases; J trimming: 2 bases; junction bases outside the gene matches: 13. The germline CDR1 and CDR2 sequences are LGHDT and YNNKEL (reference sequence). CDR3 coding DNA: TGTGCCAGCAGCCAACCCCTCATCCCGGGACTAGCGGGAGTAAACACCGGGGAGCTGTTTTTT. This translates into CASSQPLIPGLAGVNTGELFF.